This TCR beta chain appears in the sequencing data of a study of blood T cell repertoires in COVID-19. Study as a whole: COVID-19 samples from acute and convalescent phases originated in the United States, Italy and Spain. Nucleic acid was either cDNA or gDNA, and it came from T cells, B-cell-depleted T cells, or PBMCs.

Per the study methods: From reference gene primer amplification, estimates of nucleated cell counts were derived. Sequenced by immunoSEQ multiplex PCR; TCRdb stores in-frame clones only, minus some. D and trimming were read from the DNA, whereas the V and J calls and clone size are those reported in that table. The data contain around 120,000 clones, 78% of them seen just once; the ten biggest clones take up about 2.5%. This CDR3 region has 15 residues. The V and J ends lost 3 bases and 12 bases, in that order; junction bases with no gene match: 12. Germline loops: CDR1 LGHNA, CDR2 YNFKEQ. The origin of this receptor is a man between 65 and 85 years old with acute or convalescent COVID-19. V and J are TRBV4-2 and TRBJ2-1, with TRBD1 matching over 9 bases. Sequenced: peripheral blood. CDR3 loop: CASSQGPGQGLSQFF. CDR3 in DNA: TGTGCCAGCAGCCAGGGGCCGGGACAGGGTTTGTCGCAGTTCTTC.